Listed below are T cell receptor beta chains from one sample, sequenced in a study of PD-1 blockade in classical Hodgkin lymphoma. The assay was immunoSEQ multiplex PCR, and TCRdb's table has in-frame clones only and misses some. The profile shows 25,000 or so clones, 75% to 90% of them singletons. The source was CD4+ T cells from blood, collected before the fourth cycle of nivolumab. The origin of the receptors is a human donor with classical Hodgkin lymphoma. CDR3s include the opening cysteine and the closing phenylalanine or tryptophan. Each record gives: D gene, V gene, clone size, J gene, CDR3 protein, CDR3 DNA. A D gene is named only where the DNA matches it firmly. Clone size is given for some rows only: seen once, a few or many times, or a class if the clone is expanded.

D gene: TRBD1
V gene: TRBV7-6
clone size: NA
J gene: TRBJ1-4
CDR3 protein: CASSSTGVTNEKLFF
CDR3 DNA: TGTGCCAGCAGCTCCACAGGGGTAACTAATGAAAAACTGTTTTTT

D gene: NA
V gene: TRBV2
clone size: NA
J gene: TRBJ1-5
CDR3 protein: CASSEEGPRRGQPQHF
CDR3 DNA: TGTGCCAGCAGTGAAGAGGGACCCAGAAGGGGTCAGCCCCAGCATTTT

D gene: NA
V gene: TRBV10-3
clone size: NA
J gene: TRBJ2-7
CDR3 protein: CAISGRPHSYEQYF
CDR3 DNA: TGTGCCATCAGCGGACGACCCCATTCCTACGAGCAGTACTTC

D gene: TRBD2
V gene: TRBV5-1
clone size: NA
J gene: TRBJ2-3
CDR3 protein: CASSTSGLTSTDTQYF
CDR3 DNA: TGCGCCAGCAGCACTAGCGGGTTGACTAGCACAGATACGCAGTATTTT

D gene: NA
V gene: TRBV5-6
clone size: NA
J gene: TRBJ1-3
CDR3 protein: CASSSAVGSGNTIYF
CDR3 DNA: TGTGCCAGCAGCTCAGCGGTTGGCTCTGGAAACACCATATATTTT

D gene: NA
V gene: TRBV5-4
clone size: NA
J gene: TRBJ2-5
CDR3 protein: CASSTRQGGDRETQYF
CDR3 DNA: TGTGCCAGCAGCACCCGACAGGGAGGGGATAGAGAGACCCAGTACTTC

D gene: NA
V gene: TRBV25-1
clone size: NA
J gene: TRBJ1-2
CDR3 protein: CASQFGGGVDGYTF
CDR3 DNA: TGTGCCAGCCAATTCGGAGGGGGAGTCGATGGCTACACCTTC

D gene: NA
V gene: TRBV30
clone size: NA
J gene: TRBJ2-1
CDR3 protein: CAWTRGGISYNEQFF
CDR3 DNA: TGTGCCTGGACACGGGGCGGGATCTCCTACAATGAGCAGTTCTTC

D gene: NA
V gene: TRBV30
clone size: once
J gene: TRBJ1-1
CDR3 protein: CAWRRGGPASTEAFF
CDR3 DNA: TGTGCCTGGAGACGAGGGGGACCGGCTAGCACTGAAGCTTTCTTT

D gene: NA
V gene: TRBV7-2
clone size: once
J gene: TRBJ2-5
CDR3 protein: CASSRVGETQYF
CDR3 DNA: TGTGCCAGCAGCCGCGTGGGTGAGACCCAGTACTTC

D gene: NA
V gene: TRBV2
clone size: NA
J gene: TRBJ2-1
CDR3 protein: CASSPGQLQIYNEQFF
CDR3 DNA: TGTGCCAGCAGCCCCGGACAGTTACAAATCTACAATGAGCAGTTCTTC

D gene: TRBD1
V gene: TRBV5-1
clone size: NA
J gene: TRBJ1-1
CDR3 protein: CASNRGQGNTEAFF
CDR3 DNA: TGCGCCAGCAACAGAGGACAGGGGAACACTGAAGCTTTCTTT

D gene: NA
V gene: TRBV11-2
clone size: NA
J gene: TRBJ1-4
CDR3 protein: CASSSPRDIKGTNEKLFF
CDR3 DNA: TGTGCCAGCAGCAGTCCCCGGGACATAAAGGGAACTAATGAAAAACTGTTTTTT

D gene: TRBD1
V gene: TRBV6-5
clone size: NA
J gene: TRBJ1-2
CDR3 protein: CASSYFRQGWNYGYTF
CDR3 DNA: TGTGCCAGCAGTTACTTTCGACAGGGATGGAACTATGGCTACACCTTC

D gene: NA
V gene: TRBV5-1
clone size: NA
J gene: TRBJ2-3
CDR3 protein: CASRPPGTSSTDTQYF
CDR3 DNA: TGCGCCAGCAGGCCCCCCGGGACTTCTAGCACAGATACGCAGTATTTT

D gene: NA
V gene: TRBV6-5
clone size: NA
J gene: TRBJ2-2
CDR3 protein: CASSYSGTLNTGELFF
CDR3 DNA: TGTGCCAGCAGTTACAGTGGGACTCTGAACACCGGGGAGCTGTTTTTT

D gene: TRBD1
V gene: TRBV30
clone size: few
J gene: TRBJ1-1
CDR3 protein: CAWSRSWTGAEAFF
CDR3 DNA: TGTGCCTGGAGTCGGAGTTGGACAGGAGCTGAAGCTTTCTTT

D gene: NA
V gene: TRBV5-3
clone size: NA
J gene: TRBJ1-2
CDR3 protein: CARSLVRKTRDGYTF
CDR3 DNA: TGTGCCAGAAGCTTGGTCAGGAAGACGCGGGATGGCTACACCTTC

D gene: NA
V gene: TRBV5-8
clone size: NA
J gene: TRBJ2-1
CDR3 protein: CASSLHRGGSYNEQFF
CDR3 DNA: TGTGCCAGCAGCTTACACAGGGGAGGGTCCTACAATGAGCAGTTCTTC

D gene: NA
V gene: TRBV4-3
clone size: once
J gene: TRBJ2-1
CDR3 protein: CASSRDLGNEQFF
CDR3 DNA: TGCGCCAGCAGTCGGGATTTGGGGAATGAGCAGTTCTTC

D gene: NA
V gene: TRBV5-1
clone size: NA
J gene: TRBJ2-3
CDR3 protein: CASNYQGRRTDTQYF
CDR3 DNA: TGCGCCAGCAACTACCAGGGACGCCGCACAGATACGCAGTATTTT

D gene: NA
V gene: TRBV6-1
clone size: NA
J gene: TRBJ2-5
CDR3 protein: CASSDGYQETQYF
CDR3 DNA: TGTGCCAGCAGTGACGGGTACCAAGAGACCCAGTACTTC

D gene: NA
V gene: TRBV5-1
clone size: NA
J gene: TRBJ2-1
CDR3 protein: CASSLVPQGTGYNEQFF
CDR3 DNA: TGCGCCAGCAGCTTGGTCCCACAGGGGACTGGATACAATGAGCAGTTCTTC

D gene: TRBD2
V gene: TRBV10-2
clone size: NA
J gene: TRBJ2-1
CDR3 protein: CASIGTSTFNEQFF
CDR3 DNA: TGCGCCAGCATAGGGACTAGTACTTTCAATGAGCAGTTCTTC

D gene: TRBD1
V gene: TRBV27
clone size: NA
J gene: TRBJ1-5
CDR3 protein: CASRQGRWANQPQHF
CDR3 DNA: TGTGCCAGCCGACAGGGGAGATGGGCCAATCAGCCCCAGCATTTT

D gene: TRBD1
V gene: TRBV4-3
clone size: NA
J gene: TRBJ2-5
CDR3 protein: CASSQVLQTGGIETQYF
CDR3 DNA: TGCGCCAGCAGCCAAGTCTTACAGACAGGGGGCATAGAGACCCAGTACTTC

D gene: TRBD1
V gene: TRBV5-1
clone size: NA
J gene: TRBJ1-2
CDR3 protein: CASSWGTVRDYGYTF
CDR3 DNA: TGCGCCAGCAGCTGGGGGACAGTGAGGGATTATGGCTACACCTTC

D gene: NA
V gene: TRBV5-1
clone size: NA
J gene: TRBJ2-6
CDR3 protein: CASSRSGLLSGANVLTF
CDR3 DNA: TGCGCCAGCAGCAGATCGGGACTCCTTTCGGGGGCCAACGTCCTGACTTTC

D gene: NA
V gene: TRBV19
clone size: NA
J gene: TRBJ1-1
CDR3 protein: CASSLRTRTEAFF
CDR3 DNA: TGTGCCAGTAGTCTAAGGACACGGACTGAAGCTTTCTTT

D gene: TRBD2
V gene: TRBV6-1
clone size: once
J gene: TRBJ2-1
CDR3 protein: CASSLAGGPNEQFF
CDR3 DNA: TGTGCCAGCAGTCTAGCGGGAGGGCCGAATGAGCAGTTCTTC

D gene: NA
V gene: TRBV27
clone size: once
J gene: TRBJ1-2
CDR3 protein: CASSPPGSLTGYTF
CDR3 DNA: TGTGCCAGCAGTCCACCGGGCAGTTTGACGGGCTACACCTTC

D gene: NA
V gene: TRBV13
clone size: NA
J gene: TRBJ2-7
CDR3 protein: CASSLIRGSSSYEQYF
CDR3 DNA: TGTGCCAGCAGCTTAATACGGGGATCGAGCTCCTACGAGCAGTACTTC

D gene: NA
V gene: TRBV7-2
clone size: NA
J gene: TRBJ2-7
CDR3 protein: CASSLIPGTEYEQYF
CDR3 DNA: TGTGCCAGCAGCTTAATCCCCGGGACGGAGTACGAGCAGTACTTC

D gene: NA
V gene: TRBV5-1
clone size: NA
J gene: TRBJ2-7
CDR3 protein: CASSLFDRNEQYF
CDR3 DNA: TGCGCCAGCAGCTTATTTGATAGGAACGAGCAGTACTTC

D gene: NA
V gene: TRBV29-1
clone size: NA
J gene: TRBJ1-1
CDR3 protein: CSVGGGQTEAFF
CDR3 DNA: TGCAGCGTTGGTGGGGGTCAAACTGAAGCTTTCTTT

D gene: TRBD2
V gene: TRBV5-6
clone size: NA
J gene: TRBJ2-2
CDR3 protein: CASSTPGGTGYTGELFF
CDR3 DNA: TGTGCCAGCAGCACCCCCGGGGGGACTGGGTACACCGGGGAGCTGTTTTTT

D gene: NA
V gene: TRBV4-2
clone size: once
J gene: TRBJ2-3
CDR3 protein: CASSQERQGGDTQYF
CDR3 DNA: TGTGCCAGCAGCCAAGAGAGACAGGGAGGAGATACGCAGTATTTT

D gene: NA
V gene: TRBV11-2
clone size: NA
J gene: TRBJ1-1
CDR3 protein: CASSWGATEAFF
CDR3 DNA: TGTGCCAGCAGCTGGGGAGCCACTGAAGCTTTCTTT

D gene: TRBD2
V gene: TRBV5-4
clone size: NA
J gene: TRBJ2-3
CDR3 protein: CASSRGLAGGNTQYF
CDR3 DNA: TGTGCCAGCAGCCGTGGACTAGCGGGAGGTAATACGCAGTATTTT

D gene: TRBD2
V gene: TRBV19
clone size: NA
J gene: TRBJ2-5
CDR3 protein: CASRLAGGPSETQYF
CDR3 DNA: TGTGCCAGTAGACTAGCGGGAGGGCCATCCGAGACCCAGTACTTC

D gene: NA
V gene: TRBV4-3
clone size: NA
J gene: TRBJ2-5
CDR3 protein: CASSQVARGETQYF
CDR3 DNA: TGCGCCAGCAGCCAAGTGGCTAGGGGGGAGACCCAGTACTTC

D gene: NA
V gene: TRBV6-5
clone size: NA
J gene: TRBJ1-4
CDR3 protein: CASSYSPNPNEKLFF
CDR3 DNA: TGTGCCAGCAGTTACTCCCCGAACCCTAATGAAAAACTGTTTTTT